Sequencing of this T cell receptor beta chain was carried out in a study of Graves' ophthalmopathy and Graves' hyperthyroidism. Study conclusions and caveats: A majority of expanded thyroid clonotypes exceeding 0.001 frequency were likewise present in blood.

The sequenced template was RNA, covering the TCR beta CDR3 region. Scientists carried out first-round RT-PCR using HTBI primers and then a second-round multiplex PCR. TCRdb ran MiXCR on the multiplex PCR reads and lists one entry per CDR3 protein. In the table there are about 620,000 distinct CDR3 sequences, roughly 20% of which are singletons. In regard to this clonotype: The target antigen is unknown.

Trimming removed 6 bases from V and 3 bases from J; junction bases left unmatched: 1. The germline V gene encodes CDR1 SQVTM and CDR2 ANQGSEA. The CDR3 is made up of 12 amino acids. Hyperthyroidism patients, aged 18 to 65, were newly diagnosed, under 2 months' duration. Specimen: peripheral blood. The chain links TRBV29-1 to TRBJ2-5; TRBD2 matches at 10 bases. The sequence came from a woman aged 18-30 years with stable Graves' hyperthyroidism. Some clones in this sample may be carry-over from other donors' samples. CDR3 loop: CSVLAGEETQYF. For the CDR3, the DNA is TGCAGCGTCCTAGCGGGAGAAGAGACCCAGTACTTC.